Listed below are T cell receptor beta chains from one sample, sequenced in a study of T cell responses to AZD1222 COVID-19 vaccine. Clones were sequenced by immunoSEQ multiplex PCR, and TCRdb holds only the in-frame ones, with some missing. The sample records 85,000 to 130,000 clones, less than 90% being singletons. The source was peripheral blood, collected on day 0 of AZD1222 vaccination. Receptors originate from an adult in good health. CDR3s include the opening cysteine and the closing phenylalanine or tryptophan. D genes are given only for firm matches. The size field is filled for only some rows; it gives once, few, many or a size class.

>-|-|TRBJ2-1|TRBV7-7
CASSPRGSSYNEQFF
TGTGCTAGCAGCCCACGGGGGAGCTCCTACAATGAGCAGTTCTTC
>-|-|TRBJ1-3|TRBV18
CASSADTAGGNTIYF
TGTGCCAGCTCTGCCGACACCGCCGGGGGAAACACCATATATTTT
>-|-|TRBJ1-2|TRBV6-5
CASSPNLRVGYGYTF
TGTGCCAGCAGTCCCAACCTCAGGGTTGGCTATGGCTACACCTTC
>TRBD1|-|TRBJ1-1|TRBV6-5
CASRRDRENTEAFF
TGTGCCAGCAGGCGGGACAGAGAGAACACTGAAGCTTTCTTT
>-|-|TRBJ2-5|TRBV15
CATSQYQETQYF
TGTGCCACCAGCCAGTACCAAGAGACCCAGTACTTC
>-|-|TRBJ2-3|TRBV6-5
CASSSQGNTDTQYF
TGTGCCAGCAGTTCCCAGGGGAACACAGATACGCAGTATTTT
>-|-|TRBJ1-4|TRBV28
CASNRLGATNEKLFF
TGTGCCAGCAACCGCTTGGGCGCAACTAATGAAAAACTGTTTTTT
>-|-|TRBJ2-3|TRBV5-1
CASSQLATARTDTQYF
TGCGCCAGCAGCCAGTTAGCGACAGCCCGTACAGATACGCAGTATTTT
>-|-|TRBJ1-1|TRBV11-3
CASSLLLWGRVNTEAFF
TGTGCCAGCAGCTTACTACTGTGGGGGCGGGTGAACACTGAAGCTTTCTTT
>TRBD1|-|TRBJ1-1|TRBV28
CASSSGQGNTEAFF
TGTGCCAGCAGTTCGGGACAGGGGAACACTGAAGCTTTCTTT
>TRBD1|-|TRBJ1-1|TRBV13
CASSLTGVGTEAFF
TGTGCCAGCAGCCTAACAGGGGTTGGGACTGAAGCTTTCTTT
>TRBD1|once|TRBJ1-5|TRBV28
CASSLPGQGTQPQHF
TGTGCCAGCAGTTTACCAGGACAGGGCACGCAGCCCCAGCATTTT
>-|once|TRBJ1-1|TRBV5-5
CASSFGEPLNTEAFF
TGTGCCAGCAGCTTCGGGGAGCCATTGAACACTGAAGCTTTCTTT
>-|-|TRBJ2-5|TRBV5-1
CASSLVAETQYF
TGCGCCAGCAGCTTGGTCGCCGAGACCCAGTACTTC
>-|-|TRBJ1-2|TRBV29-1
CSVAQTNYGYTF
TGCAGCGTTGCTCAGACTAACTATGGCTACACCTTC
>-|-|TRBJ2-2|TRBV4-2
CASSQDGTHTGELFF
TGTGCCAGCAGCCAAGACGGGACCCACACCGGGGAGCTGTTTTTT
>TRBD2|-|TRBJ2-5|TRBV5-1
CASSLGTSGSVETQYF
TGCGCCAGCAGCTTAGGGACTAGCGGGAGTGTGGAGACCCAGTACTTC
>-|-|TRBJ2-5|TRBV5-4
CASSSRGKETQYF
TGTGCCAGCAGCTCCCGGGGGAAAGAGACCCAGTACTTC
>-|-|TRBJ1-2|TRBV29-1
CSVETGLAYGYTF
TGCAGCGTTGAGACAGGACTCGCCTATGGCTACACCTTC
>-|-|TRBJ1-1|TRBV11-2
CASSLVVGLGGLMNTEAFF
TGTGCCAGCAGCTTAGTAGTGGGTTTGGGAGGGCTCATGAACACTGAAGCTTTCTTT
>TRBD1|once|TRBJ2-6|TRBV28
CASSLPGQGLSGANVLTF
TGTGCCAGCAGTTTACCGGGACAGGGACTATCTGGGGCCAACGTCCTGACTTTC
>-|-|TRBJ1-1|TRBV4-1
CASSPNTGSLPEAFF
TGCGCCAGCAGCCCCAACACAGGGTCCCTCCCGGAAGCTTTCTTT
>-|-|TRBJ2-3|TRBV5-1
CASGERGDSTVDTQYF
TGCGCCAGCGGGGAAAGAGGGGACTCAACGGTGGATACGCAGTATTTT
>-|-|TRBJ1-1|TRBV5-1
CASSLTGLNTEAFF
TGCGCCAGCAGCTTGACAGGGCTGAACACTGAAGCTTTCTTT
>-|-|TRBJ1-6|TRBV14
CASSLRADTGSPLHF
TGTGCCAGCAGCCTCAGAGCGGACACTGGTTCACCCCTCCACTTT
>TRBD1|-|TRBJ2-2|TRBV28
CASSPTGTGNTGELFF
TGTGCCAGCAGTCCTACCGGGACAGGTAACACCGGGGAGCTGTTTTTT
>-|few|TRBJ2-7|TRBV18
CASSPSPSSYEQYF
TGTGCCAGCTCACCATCCCCAAGCTCCTACGAGCAGTACTTC
>-|-|TRBJ1-4|TRBV3-1/TRBV3-2
CASRRGDEKLFF
TGTGCCAGCAGACGAGGCGATGAAAAACTGTTTTTT
>-|once|TRBJ2-7|TRBV3-1/TRBV3-2
CASSPDGGSYEQYF
TGTGCCAGCAGCCCCGATGGGGGCTCCTACGAGCAGTACTTC
>TRBD1|-|TRBJ2-7|TRBV6-5
CASSYGGQGDYEQYF
TGTGCCAGCAGTTACGGGGGACAGGGCGACTACGAGCAGTACTTC
>-|once|TRBJ2-7|TRBV6-5
CASSTVYEQYF
TGTGCCAGCAGTACCGTCTACGAGCAGTACTTC
>-|-|TRBJ1-4|TRBV5-1
CASSEPGRPNEKLFF
TGCGCCAGCAGCGAACCGGGACGTCCGAATGAAAAACTGTTTTTT
>-|-|TRBJ2-7|TRBV30
CAWGWGFYEQYF
TGTGCCTGGGGCTGGGGGTTCTACGAGCAGTACTTC
>TRBD1|-|TRBJ1-5|TRBV28
CASSPQGASQPQHF
TGTGCCAGCAGCCCTCAGGGGGCGAGTCAGCCCCAGCATTTT
>-|few|TRBJ2-3|TRBV11-2
CASTPWLANADTQYF
TGTGCCAGCACCCCTTGGCTAGCGAATGCAGATACGCAGTATTTT
>TRBD2|once|TRBJ2-5|TRBV28
CASTGGALETQYF
TGTGCCAGCACGGGAGGGGCATTGGAGACCCAGTACTTC
>-|-|TRBJ1-5|TRBV30
CAWSAEQGDQPQHF
TGTGCCTGGAGTGCTGAGCAGGGAGATCAGCCCCAGCATTTT
>-|-|TRBJ1-4|TRBV20-1
CSASQPEGLTNEKLFF
TGCAGTGCTAGTCAACCCGAGGGACTCACTAATGAAAAACTGTTTTTT
>-|-|TRBJ2-5|TRBV5-1
CASSSRPTGEETQYF
TGCGCCAGCAGCTCCAGGCCTACTGGGGAAGAGACCCAGTACTTC
>-|-|TRBJ1-5|TRBV7-8
CASSSLAVDQPQHF
TGTGCCAGCAGCTCCTTGGCGGTAGATCAGCCCCAGCATTTT
>-|-|TRBJ2-3|TRBV6-6
CASLPGGSDTQYF
TGTGCCAGCCTACCAGGGGGGTCGGATACGCAGTATTTT
>-|once|TRBJ1-2|TRBV27
CASSLMKGHSTNYGYTF
TGTGCCAGCAGTTTAATGAAGGGACATTCAACTAACTATGGCTACACCTTC
>TRBD1|-|TRBJ2-7|TRBV6-5
CASSKDRLTYEQYF
TGTGCCAGCAGTAAGGACAGGCTAACCTACGAGCAGTACTTC
>TRBD1|-|TRBJ1-2|TRBV5-1
CASRSQTGGSYGYTF
TGCGCCAGCAGATCTCAAACAGGGGGCAGCTATGGCTACACCTTC
>-|-|TRBJ2-7|TRBV7-9
CASSRLLNEQYF
TGTGCCAGCAGCCGATTGTTGAACGAGCAGTACTTC
>TRBD1|-|TRBJ1-6|TRBV10-3
CAIRPGQGPSPLHF
TGTGCCATCAGGCCGGGACAGGGTCCGTCACCCCTCCACTTT
>TRBD1|-|TRBJ1-2|TRBV5-4
CASSLARTGYGYTF
TGTGCCAGCAGCCTCGCAAGGACAGGGTATGGCTACACCTTC
>TRBD1|-|TRBJ2-1|TRBV27
CASSPRGRGQYNEQFF
TGTGCCAGCAGTCCGCGAGGCAGGGGGCAGTACAATGAGCAGTTCTTC
>TRBD1|-|TRBJ2-7|TRBV7-9
CASSLDADRGYEQYF
TGTGCCAGCAGCTTAGATGCAGACAGGGGCTACGAGCAGTACTTC
>TRBD1|-|TRBJ1-2|TRBV28
CASSPPTGGGYGYTF
TGTGCCAGCAGTCCCCCGACAGGGGGCGGATATGGCTACACCTTC
>-|-|TRBJ2-1|TRBV19
CASSIAGATNYNEQFF
TGTGCCAGTAGTATAGCGGGGGCAACCAACTACAATGAGCAGTTCTTC
>-|-|TRBJ1-4|TRBV5-1
CASSPWTVNEKLFF
TGCGCCAGCAGCCCTTGGACAGTCAATGAAAAACTGTTTTTT
>TRBD2|-|TRBJ2-5|TRBV5-4
CASSQTSGLQETQYF
TGTGCCAGCAGCCAAACTAGCGGCTTACAAGAGACCCAGTACTTC
>TRBD1|-|TRBJ2-5|TRBV11-3
CASSLEGTGGARETQYF
TGTGCCAGCAGCTTAGAAGGGACAGGGGGAGCGAGAGAGACCCAGTACTTC
>-|-|TRBJ1-2|TRBV4-1
CASSQEPNYGYTF
TGCGCCAGCAGCCAAGAACCTAACTATGGCTACACCTTC
>TRBD2|-|TRBJ2-3|TRBV7-9
CASSFGSGRVADTQYF
TGTGCCAGCAGCTTTGGTAGCGGGAGGGTGGCAGATACGCAGTATTTT
>TRBD2|-|TRBJ2-5|TRBV5-1
CASSSAGGRQETQYF
TGCGCCAGCAGCTCAGCGGGGGGCCGGCAAGAGACCCAGTACTTC
>-|-|TRBJ2-5|TRBV6-5
CASNLQGMGETQYF
TGTGCCAGCAATCTACAGGGTATGGGGGAGACCCAGTACTTC
>-|-|TRBJ2-1|TRBV3-1/TRBV3-2
CASSLTAENEQFF
TGTGCCAGCAGTCTTACTGCAGAGAATGAGCAGTTCTTC